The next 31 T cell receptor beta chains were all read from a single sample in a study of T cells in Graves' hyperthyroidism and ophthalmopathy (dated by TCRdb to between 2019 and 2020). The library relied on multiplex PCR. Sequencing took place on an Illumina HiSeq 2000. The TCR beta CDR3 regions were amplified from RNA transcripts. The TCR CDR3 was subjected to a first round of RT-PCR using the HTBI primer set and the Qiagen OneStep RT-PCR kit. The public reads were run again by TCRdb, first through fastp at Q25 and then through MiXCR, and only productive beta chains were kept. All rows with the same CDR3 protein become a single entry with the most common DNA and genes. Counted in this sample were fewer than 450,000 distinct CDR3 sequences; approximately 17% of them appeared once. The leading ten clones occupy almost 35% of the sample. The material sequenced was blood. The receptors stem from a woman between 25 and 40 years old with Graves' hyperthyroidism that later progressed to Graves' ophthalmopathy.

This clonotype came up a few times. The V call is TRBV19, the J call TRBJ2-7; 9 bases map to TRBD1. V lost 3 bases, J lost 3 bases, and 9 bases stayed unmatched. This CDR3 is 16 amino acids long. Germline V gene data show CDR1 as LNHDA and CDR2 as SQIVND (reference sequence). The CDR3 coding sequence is TGTGCCAGTAGTATGAGGGGACAGGGAAACAACTACGAGCAGTACTTC. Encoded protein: CASSMRGQGNNYEQYF.

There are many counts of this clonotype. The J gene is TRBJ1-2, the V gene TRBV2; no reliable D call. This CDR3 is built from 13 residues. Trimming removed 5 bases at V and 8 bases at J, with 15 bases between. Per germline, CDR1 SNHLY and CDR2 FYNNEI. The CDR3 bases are TGTGCCAGCAGTCAGACCAGCCAAAGGGGCTACACCTTC. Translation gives CASSQTSQRGYTF. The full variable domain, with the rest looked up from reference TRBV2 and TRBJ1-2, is EPEVTQTPSHQVTQMGQEVILRCVPISNHLYFYWYRQILGQKVEFLVSFYNNEISEKSEIFDDQFSVERPDGSNFTLKIRSTKLEDSAMYFCASSQTSQRGYTFGSGTRLTVV.

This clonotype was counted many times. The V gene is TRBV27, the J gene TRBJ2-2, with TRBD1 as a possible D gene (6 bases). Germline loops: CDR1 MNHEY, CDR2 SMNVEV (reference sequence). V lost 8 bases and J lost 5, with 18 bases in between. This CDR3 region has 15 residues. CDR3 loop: CASGNGPRGTGELFF. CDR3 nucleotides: TGTGCCAGCGGCAACGGACCAAGGGGGACCGGGGAGCTGTTTTTT.

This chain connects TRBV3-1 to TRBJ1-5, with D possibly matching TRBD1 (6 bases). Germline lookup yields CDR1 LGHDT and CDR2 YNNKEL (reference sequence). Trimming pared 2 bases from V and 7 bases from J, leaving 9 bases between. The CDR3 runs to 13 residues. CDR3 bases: TGTGCCAGCAGCCAACCAGGGGCCCAGCCCCAGCATTTT. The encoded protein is CASSQPGAQPQHF.

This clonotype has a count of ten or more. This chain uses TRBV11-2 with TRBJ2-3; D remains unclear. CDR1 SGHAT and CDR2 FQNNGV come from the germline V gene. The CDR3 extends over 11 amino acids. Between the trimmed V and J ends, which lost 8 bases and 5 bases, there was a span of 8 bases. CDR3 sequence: CASSLRDTQYF. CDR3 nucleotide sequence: TGTGCCAGCTCTCTCCGAGATACGCAGTATTTT.

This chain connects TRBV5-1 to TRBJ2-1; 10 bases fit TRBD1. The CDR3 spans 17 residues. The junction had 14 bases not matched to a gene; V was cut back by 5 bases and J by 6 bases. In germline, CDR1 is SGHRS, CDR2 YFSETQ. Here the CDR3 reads CASSLRTGQGRINEQFF. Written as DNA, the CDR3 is TGCGCCAGCAGTCTCCGGACGGGACAGGGGAGAATCAATGAGCAGTTCTTC.

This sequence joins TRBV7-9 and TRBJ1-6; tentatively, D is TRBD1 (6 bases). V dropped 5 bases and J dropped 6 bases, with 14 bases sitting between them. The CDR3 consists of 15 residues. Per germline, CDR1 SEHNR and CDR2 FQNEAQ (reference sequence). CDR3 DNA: TGTGCCAGCAGCCCTCCGGACAGAATTAATTCACCCCTCCACTTT. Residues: CASSPPDRINSPLHF.

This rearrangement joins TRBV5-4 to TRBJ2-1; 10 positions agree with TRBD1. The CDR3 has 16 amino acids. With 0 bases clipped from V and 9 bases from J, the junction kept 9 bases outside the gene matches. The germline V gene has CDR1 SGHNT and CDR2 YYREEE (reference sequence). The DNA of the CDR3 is TGTGCCAGCAGCTTGGGTCCGGGACAGGGGTCGATTGAGCAGTTCTTC. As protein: CASSLGPGQGSIEQFF.

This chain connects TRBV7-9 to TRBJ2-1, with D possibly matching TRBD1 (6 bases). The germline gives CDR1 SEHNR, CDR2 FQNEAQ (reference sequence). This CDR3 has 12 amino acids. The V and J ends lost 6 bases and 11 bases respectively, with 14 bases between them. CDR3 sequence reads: CASSPIGQKQFF. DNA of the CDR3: TGTGCCAGCAGTCCTATCGGACAGAAGCAGTTCTTC.

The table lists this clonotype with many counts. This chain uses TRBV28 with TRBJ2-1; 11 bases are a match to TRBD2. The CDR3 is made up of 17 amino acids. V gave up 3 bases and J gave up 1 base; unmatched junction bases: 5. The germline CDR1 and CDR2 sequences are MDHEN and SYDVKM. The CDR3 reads CASSFRGLADSYNEQFF. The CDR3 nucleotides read TGTGCCAGCAGTTTTAGGGGACTAGCGGATTCCTACAATGAGCAGTTCTTC. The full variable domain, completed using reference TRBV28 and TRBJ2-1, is DVKVTQSSRYLVKRTGEKVFLECVQDMDHENMFWYRQDPGLGLRLIYFSYDVKMKEKGDIPEGYSVSREKKERFSLILESASTNQTSMYLCASSFRGLADSYNEQFFGPGTRLTVL.

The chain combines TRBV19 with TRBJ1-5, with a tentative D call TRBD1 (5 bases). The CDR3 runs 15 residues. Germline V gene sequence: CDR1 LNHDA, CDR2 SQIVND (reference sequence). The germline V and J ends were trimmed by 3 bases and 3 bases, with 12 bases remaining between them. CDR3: CASSIGGYDNQPQHF. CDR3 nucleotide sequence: TGTGCCAGTAGTATTGGGGGGTACGACAATCAGCCCCAGCATTTT.

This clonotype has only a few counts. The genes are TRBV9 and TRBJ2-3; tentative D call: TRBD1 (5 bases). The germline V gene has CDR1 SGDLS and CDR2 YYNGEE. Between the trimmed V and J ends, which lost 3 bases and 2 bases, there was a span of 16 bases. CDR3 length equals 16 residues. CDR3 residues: CASSGTQDLYTDTQYF. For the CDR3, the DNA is TGTGCCAGCAGCGGTACACAGGATCTTTACACAGATACGCAGTATTTT. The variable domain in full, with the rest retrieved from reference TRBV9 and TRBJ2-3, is DSGVTQTPKHLITATGQRVTLRCSPRSGDLSVYWYQQSLDQGLQFLIQYYNGEERAKGNILERFSAQQFPDLHSELNLSSLELGDSALYFCASSGTQDLYTDTQYFGPGTRLTVL.

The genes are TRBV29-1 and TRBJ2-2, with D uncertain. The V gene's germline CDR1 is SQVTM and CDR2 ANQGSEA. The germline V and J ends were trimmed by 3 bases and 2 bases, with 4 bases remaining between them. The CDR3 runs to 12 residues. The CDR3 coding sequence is TGCAGCGTTGAGGCCAACACCGGGGAGCTGTTTTTT. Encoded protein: CSVEANTGELFF.

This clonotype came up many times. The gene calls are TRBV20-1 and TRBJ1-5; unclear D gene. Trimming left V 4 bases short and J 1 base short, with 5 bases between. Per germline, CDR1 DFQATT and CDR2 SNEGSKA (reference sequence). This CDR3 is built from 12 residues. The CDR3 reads CSAKPSNQPQHF. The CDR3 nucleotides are TGCAGTGCTAAACCGAGCAATCAGCCCCAGCATTTT.

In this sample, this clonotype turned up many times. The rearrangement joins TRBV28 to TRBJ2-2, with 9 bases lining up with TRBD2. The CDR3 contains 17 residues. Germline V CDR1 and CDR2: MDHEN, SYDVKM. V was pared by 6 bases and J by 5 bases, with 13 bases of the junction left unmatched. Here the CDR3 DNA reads TGTGCCAGCAGCCCCCGGGTAGCGGGAGTAGGGACCGGGGAGCTGTTTTTT. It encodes CASSPRVAGVGTGELFF.

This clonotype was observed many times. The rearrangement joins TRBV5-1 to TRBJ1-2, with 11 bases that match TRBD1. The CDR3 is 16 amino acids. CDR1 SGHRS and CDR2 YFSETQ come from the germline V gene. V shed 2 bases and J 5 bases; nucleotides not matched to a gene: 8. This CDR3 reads CASSFRTGGASYGYTF. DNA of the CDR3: TGCGCCAGCAGCTTCCGGACAGGGGGCGCATCGTATGGCTACACCTTC.

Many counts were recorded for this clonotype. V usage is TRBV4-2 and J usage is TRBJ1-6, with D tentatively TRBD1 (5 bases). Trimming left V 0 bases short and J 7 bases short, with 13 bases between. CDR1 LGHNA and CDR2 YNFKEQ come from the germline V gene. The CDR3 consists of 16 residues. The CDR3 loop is CASSQDRGEWNSPLHF. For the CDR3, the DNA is TGTGCCAGCAGCCAAGATCGGGGGGAGTGGAATTCACCCCTCCACTTT.

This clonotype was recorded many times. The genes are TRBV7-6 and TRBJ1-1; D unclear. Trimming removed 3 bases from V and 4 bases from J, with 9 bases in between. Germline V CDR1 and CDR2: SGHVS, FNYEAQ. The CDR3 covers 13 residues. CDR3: CASSFEAGTEAFF. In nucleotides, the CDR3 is TGTGCCAGCAGCTTTGAAGCGGGCACTGAAGCTTTCTTT.

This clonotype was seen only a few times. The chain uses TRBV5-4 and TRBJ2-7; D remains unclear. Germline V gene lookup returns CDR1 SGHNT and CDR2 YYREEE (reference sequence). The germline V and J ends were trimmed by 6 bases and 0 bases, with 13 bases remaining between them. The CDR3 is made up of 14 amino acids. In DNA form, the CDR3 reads TGTGCCAGCACCGAGGATGGGAACTCCTACGAGCAGTACTTC. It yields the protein CASTEDGNSYEQYF.

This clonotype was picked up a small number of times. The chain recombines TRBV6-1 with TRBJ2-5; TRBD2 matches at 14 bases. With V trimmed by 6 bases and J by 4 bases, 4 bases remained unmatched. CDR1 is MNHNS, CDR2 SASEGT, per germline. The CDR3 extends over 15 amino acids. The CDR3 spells CASSPTSGRGETQYF. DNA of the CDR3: TGTGCCAGCAGCCCGACTAGCGGGAGGGGAGAGACCCAGTACTTC.

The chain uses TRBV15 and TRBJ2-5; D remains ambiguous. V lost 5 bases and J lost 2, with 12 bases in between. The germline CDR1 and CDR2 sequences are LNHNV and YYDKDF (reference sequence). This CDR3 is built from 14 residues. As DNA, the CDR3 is TGTGCCACCAGCGACGGACCCGGGCAAGAGACCCAGTACTTC. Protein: CATSDGPGQETQYF.

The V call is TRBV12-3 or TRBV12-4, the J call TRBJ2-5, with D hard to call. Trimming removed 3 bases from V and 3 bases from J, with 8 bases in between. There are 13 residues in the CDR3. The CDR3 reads CASSFREEETQYF. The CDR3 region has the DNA TGTGCCAGCAGTTTTCGTGAGGAAGAGACCCAGTACTTC.

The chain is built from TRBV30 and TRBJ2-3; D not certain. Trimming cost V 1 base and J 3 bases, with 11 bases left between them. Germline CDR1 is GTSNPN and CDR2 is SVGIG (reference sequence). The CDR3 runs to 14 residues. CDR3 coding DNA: TGTGCCTGGAGTGGGGGTGTGTCGACAGATACGCAGTATTTT. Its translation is CAWSGGVSTDTQYF.

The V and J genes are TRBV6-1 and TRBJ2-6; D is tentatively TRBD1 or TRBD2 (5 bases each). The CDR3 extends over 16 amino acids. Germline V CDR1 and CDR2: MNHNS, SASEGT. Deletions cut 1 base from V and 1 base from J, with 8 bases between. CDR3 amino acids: CASSEGWGSGANVLTF. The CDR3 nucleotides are TGTGCCAGCAGTGAAGGGTGGGGGTCTGGGGCCAACGTCCTGACTTTC.

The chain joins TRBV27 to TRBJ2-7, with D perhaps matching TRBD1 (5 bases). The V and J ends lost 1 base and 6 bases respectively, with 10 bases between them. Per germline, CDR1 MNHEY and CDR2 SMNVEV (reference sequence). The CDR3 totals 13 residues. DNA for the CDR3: TGTGCCAGCAGTTTATATGGTCAGGGCGAGCAGTACTTC. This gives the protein CASSLYGQGEQYF.

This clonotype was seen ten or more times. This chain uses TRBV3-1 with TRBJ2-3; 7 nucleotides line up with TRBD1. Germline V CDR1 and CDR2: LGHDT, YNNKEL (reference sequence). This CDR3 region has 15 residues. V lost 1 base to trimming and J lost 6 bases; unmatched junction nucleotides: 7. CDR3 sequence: CASSQGYRGSDTQYF. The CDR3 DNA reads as TGTGCCAGCAGCCAAGGCTACAGGGGCTCGGATACGCAGTATTTT.

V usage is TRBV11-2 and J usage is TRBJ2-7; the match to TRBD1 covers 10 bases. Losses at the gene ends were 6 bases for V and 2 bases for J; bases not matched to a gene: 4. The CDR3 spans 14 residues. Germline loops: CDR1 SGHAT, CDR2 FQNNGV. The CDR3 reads CASRLGQGTYEQYF. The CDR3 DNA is TGTGCCAGCAGACTGGGACAGGGGACCTACGAGCAGTACTTC.

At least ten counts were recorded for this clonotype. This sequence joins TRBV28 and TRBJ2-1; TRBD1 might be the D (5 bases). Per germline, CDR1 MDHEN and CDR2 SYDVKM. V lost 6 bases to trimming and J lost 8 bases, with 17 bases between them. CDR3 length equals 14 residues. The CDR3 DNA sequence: TGTGCCAGCAGAGTAGACAGAGGTTTCCATGAGCAGTTCTTC. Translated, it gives CASRVDRGFHEQFF.

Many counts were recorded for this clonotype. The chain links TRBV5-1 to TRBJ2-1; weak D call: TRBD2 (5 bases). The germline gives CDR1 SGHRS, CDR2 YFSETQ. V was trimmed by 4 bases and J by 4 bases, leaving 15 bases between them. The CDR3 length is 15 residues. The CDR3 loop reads CASSEPGKGYNEQFF. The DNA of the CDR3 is TGCGCCAGCAGCGAGCCCGGGAAAGGATACAATGAGCAGTTCTTC.

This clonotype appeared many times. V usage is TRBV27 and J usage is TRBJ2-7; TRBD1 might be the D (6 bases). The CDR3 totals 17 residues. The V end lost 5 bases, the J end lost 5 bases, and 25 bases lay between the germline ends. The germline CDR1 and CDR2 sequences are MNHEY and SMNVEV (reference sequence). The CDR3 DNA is TGTGCCAGCAGTCCACAGGGAACCCCGGGGCTCGTGGACGAGCAGTACTTC. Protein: CASSPQGTPGLVDEQYF.

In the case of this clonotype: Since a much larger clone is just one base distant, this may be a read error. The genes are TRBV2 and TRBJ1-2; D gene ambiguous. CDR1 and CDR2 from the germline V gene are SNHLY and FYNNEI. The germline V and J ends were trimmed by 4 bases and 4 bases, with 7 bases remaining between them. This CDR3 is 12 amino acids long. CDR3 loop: CASSGGGYGYTF. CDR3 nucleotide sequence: TGTGCCAGCAGTGGGGGTGGCTATGGCTACACCTTC.